This is a list of T cell receptor beta chains from one sample in a study of blood T cell repertoires in COVID-19. Data came from immunoSEQ multiplex PCR; TCRdb stores just in-frame clones and leaves some out. Of 60,000 to 80,000 clones in the sample, around 86% were seen once. Specimen: peripheral blood. Source of these receptors: a man aged 65 to 79 with acute or convalescent COVID-19. CDR3s include the opening cysteine and the closing phenylalanine or tryptophan. Size values are once, few and many counts, or a class for expanded clones, and some rows have none.

size,J,V,CDR3
-,TRBJ1-6,TRBV27,CASTMREVNISPLHF
-,TRBJ1-2,TRBV6-2/TRBV6-3,CASSPRTGGSYGYTF
-,TRBJ2-1,TRBV12-5,CASALPGTGLREQFF
few,TRBJ2-7,TRBV5-4,CASSPPGLASLYEQYF
-,TRBJ1-4,TRBV3-1/TRBV3-2,CASSPSFGGSEKLFF
-,TRBJ1-2,TRBV19,CASSIGGTGLNYGYTF
-,TRBJ2-4,TRBV7-2,CASSLVGAKNIQYF
-,TRBJ2-3,TRBV25-1,CASSDLDTQYF
-,TRBJ1-5,TRBV6-5,CASSVTGESNQPQHF
-,TRBJ2-5,TRBV7-9,CASSRTSQTQYF
-,TRBJ2-1,TRBV11-2,CASSSRDSQINEQFF
-,TRBJ1-3,TRBV2,CASSGQGDTIYF
once,TRBJ1-5,TRBV7-2,CASSLDWFNQPQHF
-,TRBJ1-3,TRBV11-2,CASSLSGNTIYF
-,TRBJ2-2,TRBV5-1,CASTVERPWAGELFF
-,TRBJ2-7,TRBV11-2,CASSPKHVQYF
-,TRBJ2-1,TRBV20-1,CSVAHYNEQFF
-,TRBJ1-2,TRBV27,CASSLAQPRGSYGYTF
-,TRBJ2-1,TRBV6-5,CASSLGQGVPYNEQFF
-,TRBJ2-7,TRBV7-2,CASSFLRGPYEQYF
once,TRBJ1-1,TRBV11-2,CASSVTGLDAFF
-,TRBJ1-4,TRBV10-3,CAIREQGSEKLFF
few,TRBJ2-5,TRBV9,CASSVVPSGSLAETQYF
-,TRBJ1-5,TRBV7-9,CASSSGQVQPQHF
-,TRBJ1-2,TRBV12-3/TRBV12-4,CASSFRGVLGYTF
-,TRBJ1-2,TRBV2,CASSERGGGLGYGYTF
-,TRBJ2-5,TRBV3-1/TRBV3-2,CASSQGVAGRQETQYF
-,TRBJ1-2,TRBV5-1,CASSSGEGIGYTF
few,TRBJ2-7,TRBV21-1,CASSNPERGTKTYEQYF
-,TRBJ1-2,TRBV5-1,CASSLGEGSYGYTF
-,TRBJ1-2,TRBV27,CASRMTGSPFYTF
-,TRBJ2-4,TRBV27,CASSFRRGSGGSIAKNIQYF